One sample yielded the 5 T cell receptor beta chains listed below, sequenced in a study of vaccination effects on CD4 cells after COVID-19. Their target antigens are unknown. Libraries were prepared by immunoSEQ multiplex PCR; TCRdb keeps only in-frame clonotypes and omits some of them. The profile shows over 45,000 clones, around 67% of them singletons. With approximately 10 days of culture completed, CD4+ T cells were isolated. This material consisted of CD4+ T cells from PBMCs cultured without peptide, taken before COVID-19 vaccination. These receptors originate from a human donor who received a COVID-19 vaccine.

The chain employs TRBV5-1 and TRBJ2-2; 11 nucleotides match TRBD2. This CDR3 has 19 residues. Germline V gene lookup returns CDR1 SGHRS and CDR2 YFSETQ. Trimming took 3 bases from V and 6 from J; bases not matched to a gene: 16. The CDR3 nucleotides read TGCGCCAGCAGCTCGACCGGGACTAGCGGTTATGAACGGGCCGGGGAGCTGTTTTTT. Its translation: CASSSTGTSGYERAGELFF.

V gene TRBV14 combines with J gene TRBJ1-1; D is ambiguous. The CDR3 is 13 residues long. Germline CDR1 reads SGHDN; CDR2 reads FVKESK. Trimming left V 0 bases short and J 5 bases short, with 7 bases between. The CDR3 nucleotides are TGTGCCAGCAGCCAAGACTCGGTGACTGAAGCTTTCTTT. It translates to CASSQDSVTEAFF.

This sequence joins TRBV5-1 and TRBJ1-2, with a weak D call TRBD1 (6 bases). Trimming stripped 2 bases from V and 4 bases from J, with 9 bases between. Germline CDR1 reads SGHRS; CDR2 reads YFSETQ. This CDR3 is 13 amino acids long. The CDR3 DNA is TGCGCCAGCAGCTTCAGGGGCGGCTATGGCTACACCTTC. Amino acids: CASSFRGGYGYTF.

This chain connects TRBV3-1 (or the pseudogene TRBV3-2) to TRBJ2-3; 12 bases line up with TRBD2. Trimming at V came to 4 bases and at J to 2 bases, leaving 7 bases not matched to a gene. This CDR3 has 17 residues. Germline V CDR1 and CDR2: LGHDT, YNNKEL (reference sequence). In DNA form, the CDR3 reads TGTGCCAGCAGCCGTGTTCCTAGCGGGGGGGACACAGATACGCAGTATTTT. Translating gives CASSRVPSGGDTDTQYF.

CDR3 amino acids: CASSLRGSTYNEQFF. In DNA, the CDR3 is TGTGCCAGCAGTTTGAGAGGGAGCACCTACAATGAGCAGTTCTTC. The chain is built from TRBV27 and TRBJ2-1; tentative D call: TRBD2 (5 bases). Germline assignment: CDR1 MNHEY and CDR2 SMNVEV (reference sequence). The CDR3 is made up of 15 amino acids. V was clipped by 3 bases and J by 2 bases, with 11 bases between them.